The sequence of this T cell receptor beta chain was determined in a study of blood T cell repertoires in COVID-19. About the study: The United States, Italy and Spain provided the acute and convalescent COVID-19 samples. Nucleic acid was either cDNA or gDNA, and it came from T cells, B-cell-depleted T cells, or PBMCs.

V lost 1 base, J lost 2 bases, and 15 bases stayed unmatched. The germline gives CDR1 SGHDN, CDR2 FVKESK. The CDR3 length is 19 residues. Per the original methods: Quantification of nucleated cells was approximated via reference gene primer amplification. The protocol was immunoSEQ multiplex PCR, while the TCRdb copy is restricted to in-frame clones and leaves out a portion. That table gives V, J and clone size, and the DNA gave D and trimming. Of some 320,000 clones listed, around 87% are singletons. This receptor was obtained from a woman between 45 and 60 years old who had recovered from COVID-19. The sequenced sample was peripheral blood. The chain links TRBV14 to TRBJ2-3; TRBD2 aligns across 7 bases. CDR3 bases: TGTGCCAGCAGCCAAGCGCGGGGGAACCCACTCCGCCCCACAGATACGCAGTATTTT. Translating it yields CASSQARGNPLRPTDTQYF.